This record covers a single T cell receptor beta chain. The sample comes from a study of CD8 T cells in Susac syndrome. Random hexamers served to reverse transcribe about 0.45 to 1 ug RNA. Amplification of the TCR beta CDR3 was carried out by immunoSEQ multiplex PCR, which spanned a total of 54 Vbeta and 13 Jbeta segments. A single record per CDR3 protein comes from TCRdb applying MiXCR to the immunoSEQ multiplex PCR reads. The sample has 300,000 or so distinct CDR3 sequences; 90% to 95% are singletons. Trimming shortened V by 6 bases and J by 4 bases, and 16 bases separated the two germline ends. Germline assignment: CDR1 SGHRS and CDR2 YFSETQ. The CDR3 is 14 residues long.

The sample was CD4+ T cells from PBMCs. V is TRBV5-1 and J is TRBJ1-1, with TRBD1 as a possible D gene (6 bases). This sequence originates from a human donor with multiple sclerosis. The CDR3 bases are TGCGCCAGCACCGAACAGGGATGGGGCACTGAAGCTTTCTTT. Residues: CASTEQGWGTEAFF.